This TCR beta chain was sequenced during a study of cytomegalovirus exposure and HLA in healthy donors. With respect to this clone: Its antigen is not identified.

Germline lookup yields CDR1 MDHEN and CDR2 SYDVKM. V was pared by 7 bases and J by 7 bases, with 19 bases between. This CDR3 has 15 amino acids. The study, taken as a whole, reports: Equally common other TCR beta chains were less clonally expanded than HLA-associated ones, a later analysis found. TCR beta sequences numbering 15,000 to 20,000 were associated with HLA alleles at 0.05 false discovery rate in a later analysis.

Primers for the PCR totalled 60 Vbeta and 13 Jbeta. Assay: immunoSEQ multiplex PCR; the TCRdb copy retains only in-frame clones and omits some. The sample carries around 140,000 clones, about 84% recorded once. This chain uses TRBV28 with TRBJ1-4; maybe TRBD1 (6 bases). The clonotype originates from a woman aged 18-29 years in good health and CMV-seropositive. Sample: PBMCs. The chain's CDR3 is CASTNGGGGREKLFF. The CDR3 coding sequence is TGTGCCAGCACCAATGGGGGAGGGGGGCGTGAAAAACTGTTTTTT.